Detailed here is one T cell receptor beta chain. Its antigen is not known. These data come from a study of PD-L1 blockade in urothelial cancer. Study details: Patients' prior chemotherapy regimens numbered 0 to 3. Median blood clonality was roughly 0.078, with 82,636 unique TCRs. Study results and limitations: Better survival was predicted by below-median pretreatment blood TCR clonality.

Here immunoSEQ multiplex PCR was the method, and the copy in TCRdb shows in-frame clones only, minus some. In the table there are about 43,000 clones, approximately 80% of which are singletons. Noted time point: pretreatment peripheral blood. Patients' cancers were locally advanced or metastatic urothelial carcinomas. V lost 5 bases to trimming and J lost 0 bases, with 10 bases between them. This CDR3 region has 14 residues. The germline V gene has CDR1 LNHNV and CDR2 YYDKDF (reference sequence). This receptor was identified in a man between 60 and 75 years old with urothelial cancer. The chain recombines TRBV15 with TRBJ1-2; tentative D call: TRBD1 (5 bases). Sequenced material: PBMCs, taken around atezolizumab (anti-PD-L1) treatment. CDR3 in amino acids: CATSGDFSNYGYTF. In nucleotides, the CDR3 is TGTGCCACCAGCGGGGACTTCTCTAACTATGGCTACACCTTC.